Following are 6 T cell receptor beta chains from one sample sequenced in a study of blood T cell repertoires in COVID-19. The repertoire was sequenced with immunoSEQ multiplex PCR; TCRdb's copy has only in-frame clones and lacks some. The table lists about 88,000 clones, 85% to 90% of them singletons. Sequencing was done on a sample of peripheral blood. Every receptor here comes from a woman over 75 with active COVID-19.

The V call is TRBV29-1, the J call TRBJ1-2; D uncertain. The CDR3 extends over 11 amino acids. Per germline, CDR1 SQVTM and CDR2 ANQGSEA. The germline V and J ends were trimmed by 6 bases and 9 bases, with 14 bases remaining between them. The CDR3 DNA follows: TGCAGCGTCGAATCTCCCCTTAGCTACACCTTC. It translates to CSVESPLSYTF.

The chain employs TRBV7-9 and TRBJ2-1, with 8 bases aligning to TRBD2. The CDR3 loop spans 18 amino acids. The germline V gene encodes CDR1 SEHNR and CDR2 FQNEAQ (reference sequence). The ends lost 1 base at V and 4 bases at J; junction bases unmatched: 12. CDR3 region: CASSLVGGAGASYNEQFF. As DNA, the CDR3 is TGTGCCAGCAGCTTAGTCGGGGGGGCGGGAGCCTCTTACAATGAGCAGTTCTTC.

This rearrangement joins TRBV18 to TRBJ2-1; 8 nucleotides agree with TRBD2. The junction had 14 bases not matched to a gene; V was cut back by 3 bases and J by 10 bases. The CDR3 runs to 16 residues. Germline values: CDR1 KGHSH, CDR2 LQKENI. Here the CDR3 reads CASSPIAGTSKWEQFF. The CDR3 DNA follows: TGTGCCAGCTCACCGATTGCCGGGACTAGTAAATGGGAGCAGTTCTTC.

J is TRBJ1-1 and V is TRBV19; TRBD1 might be the D (5 bases). Trimming removed 6 bases at V and 5 bases at J, with 13 bases between. The length of the CDR3 is 13 residues. Germline V gives CDR1 LNHDA, CDR2 SQIVND (reference sequence). The CDR3 DNA sequence: TGTGCCAGTAGAAAGGGGATTGGGACTGAAGCTTTCTTT. Translating it yields CASRKGIGTEAFF.

This clone was counted only a few times. This chain uses TRBV5-4 with TRBJ1-2; 8 bases are shared with TRBD1. This CDR3 contains 13 residues. The germline gives CDR1 SGHNT, CDR2 YYREEE (reference sequence). The V segment lost 4 bases and the J segment 3 bases; nucleotides outside the gene matches: 2. The DNA of the CDR3 is TGTGCCAGCAGCCCGGACAGGGACTATGGCTACACCTTC. It is translated as CASSPDRDYGYTF.

This sequence joins TRBV6-2 or TRBV6-3 and TRBJ2-2; the match to TRBD2 covers 9 bases. CDR3 length equals 16 residues. The J segment lost 5 bases and the V segment lost 2 bases, leaving 6 bases of the junction unmatched. CDR1 MNHEY and CDR2 SVGEGT come from the germline V gene. The chain's CDR3 is CASSYGGSGRTGELFF. DNA for the CDR3: TGTGCCAGCAGTTACGGGGGTAGCGGGAGAACCGGGGAGCTGTTTTTT.